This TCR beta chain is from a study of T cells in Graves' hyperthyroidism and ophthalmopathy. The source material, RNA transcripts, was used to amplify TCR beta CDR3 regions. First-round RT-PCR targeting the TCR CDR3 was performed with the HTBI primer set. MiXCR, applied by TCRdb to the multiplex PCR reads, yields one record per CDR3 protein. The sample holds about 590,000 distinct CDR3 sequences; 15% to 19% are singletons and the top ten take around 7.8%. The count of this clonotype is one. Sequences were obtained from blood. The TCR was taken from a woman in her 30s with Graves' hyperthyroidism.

The CDR3 loop reads CASKGANQPQHF. DNA of the CDR3: TGTGCCAGCAAGGGGGCCAATCAGCCCCAGCATTTT. The chain links TRBV6-1 to TRBJ1-5; 7 bases line up with TRBD1. The ends lost 7 bases at V and 3 bases at J; junction bases unmatched: 0. Germline CDR1 reads MNHNS; CDR2 reads SASEGT. This CDR3 region has 12 residues.